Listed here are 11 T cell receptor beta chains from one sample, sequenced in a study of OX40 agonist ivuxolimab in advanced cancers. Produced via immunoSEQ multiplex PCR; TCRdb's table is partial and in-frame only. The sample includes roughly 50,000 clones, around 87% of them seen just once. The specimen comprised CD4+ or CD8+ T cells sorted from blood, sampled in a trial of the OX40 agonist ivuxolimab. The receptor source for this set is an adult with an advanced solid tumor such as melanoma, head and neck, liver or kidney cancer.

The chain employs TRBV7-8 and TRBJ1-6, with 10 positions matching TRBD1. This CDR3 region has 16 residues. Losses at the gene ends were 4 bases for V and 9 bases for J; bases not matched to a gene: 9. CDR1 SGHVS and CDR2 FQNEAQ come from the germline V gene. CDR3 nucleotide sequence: TGTGCCAGCAGCTCTTCGACAGGGGGCTCGGGTTCACCCCTCCACTTT. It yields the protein CASSSSTGGSGSPLHF. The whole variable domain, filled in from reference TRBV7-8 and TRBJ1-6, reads GAGVSQSPRYKVAKRGQDVALRCDPISGHVSLFWYQQALGQGPEFLTYFQNEAQLDKSGLPSDRFFAERPEGSVSTLKIQRTQQEDSAVYLCASSSSTGGSGSPLHFGNGTRLTVT.

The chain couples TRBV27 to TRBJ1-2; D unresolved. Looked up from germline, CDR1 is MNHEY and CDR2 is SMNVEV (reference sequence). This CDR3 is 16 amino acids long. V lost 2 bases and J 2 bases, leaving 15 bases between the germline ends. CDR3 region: CASSLNREGSNYGYTF. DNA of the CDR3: TGTGCCAGCAGTTTAAATAGGGAGGGCAGCAACTATGGCTACACCTTC.

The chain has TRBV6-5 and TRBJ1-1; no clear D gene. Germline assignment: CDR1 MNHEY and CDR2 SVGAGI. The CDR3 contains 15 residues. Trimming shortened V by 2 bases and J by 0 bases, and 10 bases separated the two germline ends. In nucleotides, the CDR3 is TGTGCCAGCAGTTACACGCTCGGTCTGAACACTGAAGCTTTCTTT. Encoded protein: CASSYTLGLNTEAFF.

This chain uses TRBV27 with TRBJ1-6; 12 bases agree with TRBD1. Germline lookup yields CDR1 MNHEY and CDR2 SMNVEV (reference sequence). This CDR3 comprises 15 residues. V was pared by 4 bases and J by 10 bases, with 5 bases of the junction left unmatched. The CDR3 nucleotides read TGTGCCAGCAGTTATGGGACAGGGGGCGGATCACCCCTCCACTTT. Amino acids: CASSYGTGGGSPLHF.

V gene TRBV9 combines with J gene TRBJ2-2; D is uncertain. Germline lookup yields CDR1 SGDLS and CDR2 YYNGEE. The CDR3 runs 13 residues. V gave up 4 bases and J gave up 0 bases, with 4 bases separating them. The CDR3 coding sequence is TGTGCCAGCAGCCGGTCGAACACCGGGGAGCTGTTTTTT. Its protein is CASSRSNTGELFF.

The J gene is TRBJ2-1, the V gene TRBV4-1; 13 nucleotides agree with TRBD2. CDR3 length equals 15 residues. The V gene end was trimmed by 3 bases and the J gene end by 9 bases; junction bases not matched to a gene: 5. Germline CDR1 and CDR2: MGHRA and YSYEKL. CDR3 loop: CASSQATSGGREQFF. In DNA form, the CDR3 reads TGCGCCAGCAGCCAGGCGACTAGCGGGGGGCGTGAGCAGTTCTTC.

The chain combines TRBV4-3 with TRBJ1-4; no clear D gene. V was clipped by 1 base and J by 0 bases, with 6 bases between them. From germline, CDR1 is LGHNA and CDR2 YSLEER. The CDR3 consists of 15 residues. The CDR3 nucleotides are TGCGCCAGCAGCCAAGGTCCGACAACTAATGAAAAACTGTTTTTT. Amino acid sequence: CASSQGPTTNEKLFF.

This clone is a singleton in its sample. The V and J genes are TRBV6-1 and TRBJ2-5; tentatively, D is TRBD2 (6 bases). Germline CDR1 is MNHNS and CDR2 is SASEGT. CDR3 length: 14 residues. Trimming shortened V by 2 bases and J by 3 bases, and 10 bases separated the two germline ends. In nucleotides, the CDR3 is TGTGCCAGCAGTGAATTAACTAGCAAAGAGACCCAGTACTTC. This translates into CASSELTSKETQYF.

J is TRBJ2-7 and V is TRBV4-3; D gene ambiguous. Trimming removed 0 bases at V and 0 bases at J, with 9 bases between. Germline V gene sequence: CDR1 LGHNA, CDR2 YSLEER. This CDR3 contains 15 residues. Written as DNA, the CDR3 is TGCGCCAGCAGCCAAGATAGAAGTAGCTCCTACGAGCAGTACTTC. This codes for CASSQDRSSSYEQYF.

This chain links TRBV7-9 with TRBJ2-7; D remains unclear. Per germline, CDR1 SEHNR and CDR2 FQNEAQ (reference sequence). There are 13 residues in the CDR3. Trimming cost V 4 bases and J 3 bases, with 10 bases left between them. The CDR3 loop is CASSSARSYEQYF. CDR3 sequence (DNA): TGTGCCAGCAGCTCTGCCAGGAGCTACGAGCAGTACTTC.

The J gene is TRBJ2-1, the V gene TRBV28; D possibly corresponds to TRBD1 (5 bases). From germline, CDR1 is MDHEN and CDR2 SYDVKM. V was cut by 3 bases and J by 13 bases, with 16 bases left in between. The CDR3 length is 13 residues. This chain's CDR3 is CASSFPEDTLQFF. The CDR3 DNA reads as TGTGCCAGCAGTTTCCCCGAGGACACCCTCCAGTTCTTC.